This passage covers 28 T cell receptor beta chains from one sample sequenced in a study of cytomegalovirus exposure and HLA in healthy donors. Vbeta (60) and Jbeta (13) primers were used in the PCR. Here immunoSEQ multiplex PCR was the method, and the copy in TCRdb shows in-frame clones only, minus some. The sample lists around 140,000 clones, approximately 82% occurring once. The source material was PBMCs. These receptors were collected from a woman in her sixties in good health and CMV-seropositive.

The genes are TRBV7-8 and TRBJ2-5; the D gene is possibly TRBD1 (5 bases). CDR3 size: 17 residues. V lost 1 base and J 1 base, leaving 16 bases between the germline ends. Germline lookup yields CDR1 SGHVS and CDR2 FQNEAQ. This CDR3 is CASSLVVWTRVQETQYF. The CDR3 region has the DNA TGTGCCAGCAGCTTAGTAGTCTGGACAAGGGTCCAAGAGACCCAGTACTTC.

V and J are TRBV30 and TRBJ1-2; weak D call: TRBD1 (6 bases). This CDR3 has 15 residues. Germline V gene sequence: CDR1 GTSNPN, CDR2 SVGIG (reference sequence). V lost 4 bases, J lost 3 bases, and 18 bases lay in between. The CDR3 DNA follows: TGTGCCTGGACTCCGGACGAGGGGGTTGACTATGGCTACACCTTC. As protein: CAWTPDEGVDYGYTF. The whole variable domain, filled in from reference TRBV30 and TRBJ1-2, reads SQTIHQWPATLVQPVGSPLSLECTVEGTSNPNLYWYRQAAGRGLQLLFYSVGIGQISSEVPQNLSASRPQDRQFILSSKKLLLSDSGFYLCAWTPDEGVDYGYTFGSGTRLTVV.

This clone was counted only a few times. V gene TRBV7-6 combines with J gene TRBJ2-7, with 9 positions matching TRBD2. Germline V gene lookup returns CDR1 SGHVS and CDR2 FNYEAQ. This CDR3 contains 16 residues. V lost 5 bases and J lost 6; bases outside the gene matches: 14. This chain's CDR3 is CASSPSPGLAVPEQYF. The CDR3 DNA reads as TGTGCCAGCAGCCCCTCCCCGGGACTAGCAGTACCCGAGCAGTACTTC.

The chain couples TRBV23-1 to TRBJ2-1; TRBD2 agrees at 14 bases. TRBV23-1 is noted as an ORF with a role that remains uncertain. The CDR3 covers 19 residues. The V gene end was trimmed by 4 bases and the J gene end by 2 bases; junction bases not matched to a gene: 10. CDR3 coding DNA: TGCGCCAGCAGTCCCCGGACTAGCGGGAGGAACCAAACCTACAATGAGCAGTTCTTC. It yields the protein CASSPRTSGRNQTYNEQFF.

The chain employs TRBV6-1 and TRBJ1-1, with 8 bases lining up with TRBD1. With 6 bases clipped from V and 6 bases from J, the junction kept 6 bases outside the gene matches. The CDR3 runs to 13 residues. The germline V gene has CDR1 MNHNS and CDR2 SASEGT. The CDR3 reads CASRGQGFSEAFF. CDR3 sequence (DNA): TGTGCCAGCAGAGGACAGGGTTTTTCTGAAGCTTTCTTT.

A note on this clone: The sample has other DNA sequences that encode this CDR3 too. The chain employs TRBV27 and TRBJ2-7; a weak D match, TRBD2 (6 bases). The length of the CDR3 is 14 residues. Germline values: CDR1 MNHEY, CDR2 SMNVEV (reference sequence). Trimming shortened V by 2 bases and J by 3 bases, and 11 bases separated the two germline ends. The CDR3 DNA is TGTGCCAGCAGTTTAGGAGGGGCGATCTACGAGCAGTACTTC. This sequence encodes CASSLGGAIYEQYF.

The chain is built from TRBV29-1 and TRBJ2-7, with 10 positions matching TRBD1. Germline loops: CDR1 SQVTM, CDR2 ANQGSEA. This CDR3 is 13 amino acids long. The V gene end was trimmed by 1 base and the J gene end by 4 bases; junction bases not matched to a gene: 1. The CDR3 spells CSVEGTGGYEQYF. The CDR3 DNA reads TGCAGCGTTGAAGGGACAGGGGGATACGAGCAGTACTTC.

This chain connects TRBV7-6 to TRBJ1-4, with 8 bases matching TRBD1. The CDR3 is 15 residues long. V trimming: 5 bases; J trimming: 7 bases; junction bases outside the gene matches: 9. CDR1 SGHVS and CDR2 FNYEAQ come from the germline V gene. CDR3 sequence: CASSQNRGRREKLFF. The CDR3 DNA sequence: TGTGCCAGCAGCCAGAACAGGGGGAGGCGTGAAAAACTGTTTTTT.

V usage is TRBV5-1 and J usage is TRBJ2-7; possibly TRBD2 for D (6 bases). Per the germline V gene, CDR1 is SGHRS and CDR2 is YFSETQ. The CDR3 loop spans 13 amino acids. V lost 7 bases and J 2 bases, leaving 13 bases between the germline ends. The CDR3 here is CASRGTGAYEQYF. CDR3 DNA sequence: TGCGCCAGCCGCGGGACCGGCGCCTACGAGCAGTACTTC.

The CDR3 spells CASRSGVTFDEKLFF. CDR3 nucleotides: TGTGCCAGTAGATCAGGGGTGACCTTCGATGAAAAACTGTTTTTT. The rearrangement links TRBV19 to TRBJ1-4; TRBD1 is a possible D gene (6 bases). The length of the CDR3 is 15 residues. The germline V gene has CDR1 LNHDA and CDR2 SQIVND (reference sequence). The V end was cut by 6 bases, the J end by 6 bases, with 17 bases between.

This clone was picked up a small number of times. The CDR3 sequence is CASSARGGSVNEQFF. In nucleotides, the CDR3 is TGTGCCAGCAGTGCACGGGGCGGGAGTGTTAATGAGCAGTTCTTC. This chain joins TRBV28 and TRBJ2-1, with 7 nucleotides matching TRBD2. This CDR3 comprises 15 residues. Germline-derived CDR1 and CDR2 are MDHEN and SYDVKM. V was clipped by 5 bases and J by 7 bases; unmatched bases: 11.

The rearrangement uses TRBV28 and TRBJ2-7, with 7 positions matching TRBD1. V was pared by 4 bases and J by 5 bases, with 11 bases of the junction left unmatched. The CDR3 runs 15 residues. Per the germline V gene, CDR1 is MDHEN and CDR2 is SYDVKM. The CDR3 reads CASSSPTGNLDEQYF. The CDR3 nucleotides are TGTGCCAGCAGTTCCCCGACAGGGAATTTGGACGAGCAGTACTTC.

V usage is TRBV5-1 and J usage is TRBJ2-7, with D unresolved. Trimming left V 2 bases short and J 5 bases short, with 11 bases between. This CDR3 has 13 amino acids. The V gene's germline CDR1 is SGHRS and CDR2 YFSETQ. The CDR3 DNA reads as TGCGCCAGCAGCTTTTCGGGTGATCACGAGCAGTACTTC. This sequence encodes CASSFSGDHEQYF.

This sequence joins TRBV19 and TRBJ2-7, with 8 bases identical to TRBD1. V was clipped by 4 bases and J by 1 base; unmatched bases: 3. Germline V CDR1 and CDR2: LNHDA, SQIVND (reference sequence). The CDR3 extends over 14 amino acids. CDR3 region: CASSKDRDSYEQYF. The CDR3 bases are TGTGCCAGTAGTAAGGACAGGGATTCCTACGAGCAGTACTTC.

This clone was detected only a few times. V usage is TRBV19 and J usage is TRBJ1-5, with 7 bases that match TRBD1. Germline V lookup: CDR1 LNHDA, CDR2 SQIVND (reference sequence). There are 15 residues in the CDR3. J gave up 2 bases and V 4 bases, and 5 bases lay outside the gene matches. The DNA of the CDR3 is TGTGCCAGTAGTACTTACAGGGGAGGCAATCAGCCCCAGCATTTT. Translated, it gives CASSTYRGGNQPQHF.

The CDR3 nucleotides read TGTGCCAGCGGCTGGGGAGACAATGAGCAGTTCTTC. This gives the protein CASGWGDNEQFF. The gene calls are TRBV2 and TRBJ2-1, with a weak D call TRBD2 (5 bases). CDR3 size: 12 residues. The V end was cut by 8 bases, the J end by 5 bases, with 10 bases between. CDR1 and CDR2 (germline): SNHLY, FYNNEI.

The rearrangement links TRBV5-4 to TRBJ1-2; 9 bases are shared with TRBD1. The CDR3 spans 15 residues. The germline CDR1 and CDR2 sequences are SGHNT and YYREEE (reference sequence). Unmatched junction bases numbered 7, after V lost 3 bases and J lost 4 bases. CDR3 amino acids: CASSSRRQGGYGYTF. As DNA, the CDR3 is TGTGCCAGCAGCTCCCGTCGACAGGGGGGCTATGGCTACACCTTC.

A single count supports this clone. The chain uses TRBV5-1 and TRBJ2-2; 12 bases align to TRBD1. Germline values: CDR1 SGHRS, CDR2 YFSETQ. CDR3 length: 17 amino acids. The V segment lost 4 bases and the J segment 6 bases; nucleotides outside the gene matches: 10. The CDR3 bases are TGCGCCAGCAGCATTGGATGGGACAGGGGGCTGGCCGGGGAGCTGTTTTTT. Residues: CASSIGWDRGLAGELFF.

The rearrangement links TRBV16 to TRBJ1-1, with 7 positions matching TRBD1. Germline assignment: CDR1 KGHSY and CDR2 FQNENV. V shed 2 bases and J 3 bases; nucleotides not matched to a gene: 3. CDR3 length: 14 residues. The CDR3 coding sequence is TGTGCCAGCAGCCAAAGGGGGCGGGACACTGAAGCTTTCTTT. The encoded protein is CASSQRGRDTEAFF.

The rearrangement joins TRBV13 to TRBJ2-5, with 10 bases that match TRBD2. V lost 0 bases, J lost 3 bases, and 7 bases stayed unmatched. The V gene's germline CDR1 is PRHDT and CDR2 FYEKMQ (reference sequence). The CDR3 totals 17 residues. CDR3: CASSLGSSGSGKETQYF. CDR3 sequence (DNA): TGTGCCAGCAGCTTAGGGTCTAGCGGGAGTGGCAAAGAGACCCAGTACTTC.

J is TRBJ2-2 and V is TRBV19; 8 positions agree with TRBD2. Looked up from germline, CDR1 is LNHDA and CDR2 is SQIVND (reference sequence). The CDR3 runs 16 residues. Trimming cost V 7 bases and J 5 bases; bases outside gene matches: 12. The CDR3 coding sequence is TGTGCCAGTACTACGACTATTGTAGCGGGAACCGGGGAGCTGTTTTTT. This encodes CASTTTIVAGTGELFF.

V gene TRBV5-1 combines with J gene TRBJ2-7; a possible D gene is TRBD2 (6 bases). Germline values: CDR1 SGHRS, CDR2 YFSETQ. Trimming took 4 bases from V and 3 from J, leaving 17 bases between them. The CDR3 totals 15 residues. The DNA for the CDR3 is TGCGCCAGCAGCCTAGCGAGCGGAAACTTCTACGAGCAGTACTTC. This codes for CASSLASGNFYEQYF.

Comment on this clone: One end of the junction varies from germline; a read error may be responsible. This specimen includes other DNA sequences encoding the same CDR3. The chain carries TRBV4-1 and TRBJ1-5, with 8 positions matching TRBD1. The CDR3 is 16 amino acids. Germline-derived CDR1 and CDR2 are MGHRA and YSYEKL. As DNA, the CDR3 is TGCGCCAGCAGCCAAGTTCTCGGACAGGGCAATCAGCCTCAGCATTTT. This gives the protein CASSQVLGQGNQPQHF.

The V and J genes are TRBV2 and TRBJ1-5; the D gene is possibly TRBD1 (6 bases). V was clipped by 6 bases and J by 6 bases, with 15 bases between them. The CDR3 spans 14 residues. Germline assignment: CDR1 SNHLY and CDR2 FYNNEI. The DNA for the CDR3 is TGTGCCAGCAGGGGGGACAAGCGGAGTCAGCCCCAGCATTTT. It translates to CASRGDKRSQPQHF.

The chain carries TRBV6-5 and TRBJ1-5, with D unresolved. With 0 bases removed from V and 5 bases from J, the gap between germline ends came to 5 bases. The CDR3 is made up of 13 amino acids. Germline V gives CDR1 MNHEY, CDR2 SVGAGI. The CDR3 region has the DNA TGTGCCAGCAGTTACTCAGGAGATCAGCCCCAGCATTTT. Protein: CASSYSGDQPQHF.

This chain links TRBV6-1 with TRBJ2-7, with D tentatively TRBD2 (5 bases). This CDR3 is 14 amino acids long. The germline CDR1 and CDR2 sequences are MNHNS and SASEGT. V was pared by 6 bases and J by 4 bases, with 16 bases between. CDR3 bases: TGTGCCAGCAGCGCGGCGAGTAGCGCGTACGAGCAGTACTTC. Translation gives CASSAASSAYEQYF.

The DNA of the CDR3 is TGTGCCGGCCGAAGCAGGGAAAACTATGGCTACACCTTC. This sequence encodes CAGRSRENYGYTF. The chain uses TRBV30 and TRBJ1-2, with D maybe TRBD1 (5 bases). Germline V gene lookup returns CDR1 GTSNPN and CDR2 SVGIG (reference sequence). The V end lost 8 bases, the J end lost 2 bases, and 15 bases lay between the germline ends. This CDR3 spans 13 amino acids.

The chain couples TRBV29-1 to TRBJ1-1; D unclear. Trimming took off 4 bases at V and 2 bases at J, with 20 bases between the two ends. Germline V gives CDR1 SQVTM, CDR2 ANQGSEA. The CDR3 covers 16 residues. The CDR3 region is CSVVTGLGEENTEAFF. CDR3 sequence (DNA): TGCAGCGTTGTCACTGGGCTCGGGGAAGAAAACACTGAAGCTTTCTTT.